Listed here is a single T cell receptor (beta chain). The data are from a study of memory CD4+ T cells and cytomegalovirus serostatus. Across the study: Of the healthy Belgian adults, fewer than 10 were CMV seropositive and approximately 25 seronegative.

V was shortened by 0 bases and J by 3 bases, with 8 bases between the two germline ends. The length of the CDR3 is 14 residues. Germline-derived CDR1 and CDR2 are MNHEY and SVGAGI. Single viable CD3+CD4+CD8-CD45RO+ cells were sorted as the memory CD4+ T cells. This table comes from immunoSEQ multiplex PCR, and its TCRdb copy is limited to in-frame clones, with some not included. The table has 50,000 or so clones, just over 75% seen once. Sequencing input: memory CD4+ T cells from blood. The TCR was taken from an adult in good health and CMV-seronegative. This chain uses TRBV6-5 with TRBJ1-1; weak D call: TRBD1 (5 bases). CDR3 nucleotide sequence: TGTGCCAGCAGTTACTCAACGGGGGACACTGAAGCTTTCTTT. Protein: CASSYSTGDTEAFF.